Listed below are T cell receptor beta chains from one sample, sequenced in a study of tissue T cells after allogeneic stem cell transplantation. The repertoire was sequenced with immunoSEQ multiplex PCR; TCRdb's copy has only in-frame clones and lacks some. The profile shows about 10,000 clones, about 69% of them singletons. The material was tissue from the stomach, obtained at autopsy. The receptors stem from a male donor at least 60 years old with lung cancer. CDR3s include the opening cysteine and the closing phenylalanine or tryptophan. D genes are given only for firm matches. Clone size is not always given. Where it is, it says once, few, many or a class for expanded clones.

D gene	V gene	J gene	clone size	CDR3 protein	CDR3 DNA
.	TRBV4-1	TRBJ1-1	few	CASSQHGSNTEAFF	TGCGCCAGCAGCCAACACGGATCCAACACTGAAGCTTTCTTT
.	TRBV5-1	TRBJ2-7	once	CASSLEQSWAEQYF	TGCGCCAGCAGCTTGGAACAGTCCTGGGCCGAGCAGTACTTC
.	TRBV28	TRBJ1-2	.	CASSSGDTANYGYTF	TGTGCCAGCAGTTCAGGGGACACAGCTAACTATGGCTACACCTTC
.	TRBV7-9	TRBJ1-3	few	CASSARTDSGNTIYF	TGTGCCAGCAGCGCCCGGACAGACTCTGGAAACACCATATATTTT
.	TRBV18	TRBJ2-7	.	CASSPYSYEQYF	TGTGCCAGCTCACCATACTCCTACGAGCAGTACTTC
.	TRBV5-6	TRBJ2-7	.	CASSLVLASREQYF	TGTGCCAGCAGCTTAGTACTGGCCTCTAGGGAGCAGTACTTC
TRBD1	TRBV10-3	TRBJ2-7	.	CAIRGTGVEQYF	TGTGCCATCAGAGGAACAGGGGTCGAGCAGTACTTC
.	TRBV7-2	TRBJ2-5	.	CASSFSAGSQETQYF	TGTGCCAGCAGCTTTTCTGCGGGGTCGCAAGAGACCCAGTACTTC
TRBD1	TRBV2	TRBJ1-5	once	CASSDTTGGSNQPQHF	TGTGCCAGCAGTGACACCACAGGGGGTAGCAATCAGCCCCAGCATTTT
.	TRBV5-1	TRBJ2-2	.	CASSLLGSGIGTGELFF	TGCGCCAGCAGCCTCCTGGGGTCGGGAATCGGCACCGGGGAGCTGTTTTTT
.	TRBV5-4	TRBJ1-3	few	CASSQKGNTIYF	TGTGCCAGCAGCCAAAAGGGAAACACCATATATTTT
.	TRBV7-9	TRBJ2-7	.	CASSSGGPGEQYF	TGTGCCAGCAGCTCTGGAGGCCCAGGCGAGCAGTACTTC
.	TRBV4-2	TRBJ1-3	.	CASSQGEGPEAGNTIYF	TGTGCCAGCAGCCAGGGGGAAGGACCCGAGGCTGGAAACACCATATATTTT
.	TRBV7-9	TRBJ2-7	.	CASSIKTDPYEQYF	TGTGCCAGCAGCATCAAGACGGACCCTTACGAGCAGTACTTC
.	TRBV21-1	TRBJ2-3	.	CASRGLAGAPSDTQYF	TGTGCCAGCAGGGGACTAGCGGGGGCCCCCTCAGATACGCAGTATTTT
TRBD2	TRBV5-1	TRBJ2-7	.	CASSPGGAAVEQYF	TGCGCCAGCAGCCCGGGAGGGGCAGCGGTCGAGCAGTACTTC
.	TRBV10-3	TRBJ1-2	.	CAINTGTSYGYTF	TGTGCCATCAATACCGGGACATCCTATGGCTACACCTTC
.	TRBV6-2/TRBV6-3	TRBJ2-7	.	CASSYSFEQYF	TGTGCCAGCAGTTACTCCTTCGAGCAGTACTTC
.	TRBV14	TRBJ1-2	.	CASSQGGTVYGYTF	TGTGCCAGCAGCCAAGGGGGGACGGTCTATGGCTACACCTTC
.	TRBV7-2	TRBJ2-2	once	CASSFQGGYTGELFF	TGTGCCAGCAGCTTTCAGGGAGGATACACCGGGGAGCTGTTTTTT
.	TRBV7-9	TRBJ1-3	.	CASSQAGSEGNTIYF	TGTGCCAGCAGTCAGGCCGGGAGTGAGGGAAACACCATATATTTT
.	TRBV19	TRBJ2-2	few	CASRSGGGGELFF	TGTGCCAGTAGGTCCGGGGGAGGCGGGGAGCTGTTTTTT
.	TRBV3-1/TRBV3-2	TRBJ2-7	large	CASSQDGDGGPREQYF	TGTGCCAGCAGCCAAGATGGTGACGGGGGGCCACGCGAGCAGTACTTC
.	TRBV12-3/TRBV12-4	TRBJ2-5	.	CASSLSPQETQYF	TGTGCCAGCAGTTTGAGCCCCCAAGAGACCCAGTACTTC
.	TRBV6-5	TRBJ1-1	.	CASSYSGVGSEAFF	TGTGCCAGCAGTTACTCGGGGGTTGGCTCTGAAGCTTTCTTT
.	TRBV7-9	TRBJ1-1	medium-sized	CASSLQDPPDAFF	TGTGCCAGCAGCTTACAGGATCCTCCAGACGCTTTCTTT
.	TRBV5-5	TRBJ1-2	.	CASTTAENQYGYTF	TGTGCCAGCACTACCGCGGAGAACCAATATGGCTACACCTTC
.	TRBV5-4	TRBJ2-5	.	CASSFGWGQETQYF	TGTGCCAGCAGCTTTGGGTGGGGACAAGAGACCCAGTACTTC
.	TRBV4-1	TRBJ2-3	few	CASSQGLVDTQYF	TGCGCCAGCAGCCAAGGGCTCGTAGATACGCAGTATTTT
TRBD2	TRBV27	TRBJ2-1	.	CASSTFRASGRAFEQFF	TGTGCCAGCAGTACCTTCAGGGCTAGCGGGAGGGCCTTTGAGCAGTTCTTC
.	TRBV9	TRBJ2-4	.	CASSPKEGGENIQYF	TGTGCCAGCAGCCCGAAGGAGGGTGGGGAAAACATTCAGTACTTC
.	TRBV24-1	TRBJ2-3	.	CATSVGSTDTQYF	TGTGCCACCAGTGTGGGCAGCACAGATACGCAGTATTTT
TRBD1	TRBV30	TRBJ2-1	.	CAWSDDRVRGEQFF	TGTGCCTGGAGTGATGACAGGGTGAGGGGGGAGCAGTTCTTC
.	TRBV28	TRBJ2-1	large	CASSSRRGLSGEQFF	TGTGCCAGCAGTTCGAGACGCGGGTTATCGGGTGAGCAGTTCTTC
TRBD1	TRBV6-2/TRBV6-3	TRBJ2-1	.	CASSYSRGPPYNEQFF	TGTGCCAGCAGTTACTCGAGGGGGCCCCCCTACAATGAGCAGTTCTTC
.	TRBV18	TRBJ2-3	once	CASSVWEADTQYF	TGTGCCAGCTCAGTATGGGAGGCAGATACGCAGTATTTT
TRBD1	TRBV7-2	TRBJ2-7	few	CASSLLGQGASSGEQYF	TGTGCCAGCAGCTTGCTGGGACAGGGGGCTTCATCAGGCGAGCAGTACTTC
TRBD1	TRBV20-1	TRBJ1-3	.	CSASGDREHYSGNTIYF	TGCAGTGCTAGTGGTGACAGGGAACATTACTCTGGAAACACCATATATTTT
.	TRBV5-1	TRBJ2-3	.	CASSPVRAGSTDTQYF	TGCGCCAGCAGCCCCGTTCGGGCGGGAAGCACAGATACGCAGTATTTT
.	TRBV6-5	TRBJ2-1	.	CASSHGLLAEQFF	TGTGCCAGCAGCCACGGACTCTTGGCTGAGCAGTTCTTC
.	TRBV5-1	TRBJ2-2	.	CASSLDAGWTGELFF	TGCGCCAGCAGCCTGGATGCGGGGTGGACCGGGGAGCTGTTTTTT
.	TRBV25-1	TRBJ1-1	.	CASSDGPEAFF	TGTGCCAGCAGTGACGGCCCTGAAGCTTTCTTT
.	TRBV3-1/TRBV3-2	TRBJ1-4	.	CASSSVGDEKLFF	TGTGCCAGCAGCTCCGTGGGGGATGAAAAACTGTTTTTT
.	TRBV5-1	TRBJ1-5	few	CASSLDSLNQPQHF	TGCGCCAGCAGCCTGGACAGTTTAAATCAGCCCCAGCATTTT
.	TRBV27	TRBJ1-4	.	CASSSLVATNEKLFF	TGTGCCAGCAGTTCTCTGGTCGCAACTAATGAAAAACTGTTTTTT
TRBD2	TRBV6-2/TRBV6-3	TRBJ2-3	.	CASSMGLANTQYF	TGTGCCAGCAGTATGGGACTAGCGAATACGCAGTATTTT
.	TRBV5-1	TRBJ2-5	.	CASSLGPDKETQYF	TGCGCCAGCAGCTTAGGGCCAGATAAAGAGACCCAGTACTTC
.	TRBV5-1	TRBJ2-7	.	CASSPTDGYEQYF	TGCGCCAGCAGCCCAACGGACGGCTACGAGCAGTACTTC
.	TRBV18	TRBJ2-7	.	CASSPPGTPYEQYF	TGTGCCAGCTCACCACCGGGGACACCCTACGAGCAGTACTTC
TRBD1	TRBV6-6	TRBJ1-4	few	CASRGQSRNEKLFF	TGTGCCAGCAGGGGACAGAGTAGGAATGAAAAACTGTTTTTT
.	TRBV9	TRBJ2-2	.	CASSVGVNRRGTGELFF	TGTGCCAGCAGCGTAGGAGTTAACAGGCGGGGCACCGGGGAGCTGTTTTTT
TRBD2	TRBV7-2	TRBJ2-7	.	CASSLASGSGSYEQYF	TGTGCCAGCAGCTTAGCTAGCGGGTCCGGCTCCTACGAGCAGTACTTC
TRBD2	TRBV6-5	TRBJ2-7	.	CASSSFGLAGNEQYF	TGTGCCAGCAGTTCATTCGGACTAGCGGGGAACGAGCAGTACTTC
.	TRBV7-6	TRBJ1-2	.	CASSPRTVGYGYTF	TGTGCCAGCAGCCCGCGGACGGTGGGCTATGGCTACACCTTC